A selection of T cell receptor beta chains follows, all from one sample in a study of response to subunit inactivated influenza vaccine. TCRdb passed the RT-PCR reads through MiXCR, listing each CDR3 protein once. The repertoire holds 500,000 to 600,000 distinct CDR3 sequences, 7.5% to 8.5% seen once, with 13% in the top ten. The specimen was PBMCs from blood, collected less than 25 months after vaccination. All receptors derive from a man between 50 and 69 years old who received an inactivated influenza vaccine. Both conserved end residues are part of each CDR3. A D gene is named only where the DNA matches it firmly. Where a row states a size, it is once, few, many or the class of an expanded clone; other rows omit it.

abundance,v_gene,j_gene,d_gene,CDR3aa,CDR3nt
many,TRBV24-1,TRBJ2-1,TRBD1,CATSVPGTGRNEQFF,TGTGCCACCAGCGTACCCGGGACAGGCCGCAATGAGCAGTTCTTC
.,TRBV28,TRBJ2-3,.,CASSLPLGATDTQYF,TGTGCCAGCAGTTTACCGTTAGGCGCAACAGATACGCAGTATTTT
many,TRBV29-1,TRBJ1-5,.,CSVGWGVEQPQHF,TGCAGCGTTGGTTGGGGCGTAGAACAGCCCCAGCATTTT
few,TRBV12-3/TRBV12-4,TRBJ1-3,.,CASLGRQSSGNTIYF,TGTGCCAGCCTCGGTCGACAGAGCTCTGGAAACACCATATATTTT
few,TRBV5-8,TRBJ2-5,.,CASTTIVRETQYF,TGTGCCAGCACAACTATCGTCAGGGAGACCCAGTACTTC
.,TRBV20-1,TRBJ2-5,TRBD2,CSEMGLAAQETQYF,TGCAGTGAAATGGGACTAGCGGCCCAAGAGACCCAGTACTTC
few,TRBV12-3/TRBV12-4,TRBJ1-1,TRBD1,CASKTGLENTEAFF,TGTGCCAGCAAGACAGGGTTAGAGAACACTGAAGCTTTCTTT
.,TRBV29-1,TRBJ2-7,.,CSVEYTGVQGEQYF,TGCAGCGTTGAATATACGGGAGTACAAGGAGAGCAGTACTTC
few,TRBV18,TRBJ2-1,TRBD1,CASSPPGQGARSYNEQFF,TGTGCCAGCTCACCCCCGGGACAGGGGGCGAGGTCCTACAATGAGCAGTTCTTC
many,TRBV9,TRBJ2-1,TRBD2,CASSDYLAGGRNEQFF,TGTGCCAGCAGCGACTACCTAGCGGGAGGTCGCAATGAGCAGTTCTTC
many,TRBV6-1,TRBJ2-3,.,CASNQGPHTDTQYF,TGTGCCAGCAATCAGGGCCCACATACAGATACGCAGTATTTT
few,TRBV6-5,TRBJ2-7,TRBD1,CASSFGTGGAYEQYF,TGTGCCAGCAGTTTCGGGACAGGGGGGGCCTACGAGCAGTACTTC